This TCR beta chain was recorded in a study of T cell responses to AZD1222 COVID-19 vaccine. The CDR3 contains 14 residues. V was cut by 4 bases and J by 11 bases, with 15 bases left in between. The germline V gene has CDR1 SGHTA and CDR2 FQGNSA. Assay: immunoSEQ multiplex PCR; the TCRdb copy retains only in-frame clones and omits some. In the table there are about 140,000 clones, more than 75% of which are singletons. Second doses that came at about 4 or about 12 weeks were put together. The V call is TRBV7-2, the J call TRBJ1-6; D unresolved. The TCR originated in an adult who received the AZD1222 COVID-19 vaccine. Specimen: peripheral blood, collected 28 days after the second AZD1222 dose. CDR3 in amino acids: CASSSRASVTPLHF. CDR3 sequence (DNA): TGTGCCAGCAGCTCCCGGGCCTCGGTTACACCCCTCCACTTT.